This is a list of T cell receptor beta chains from one sample in a study of blood T cell repertoires in COVID-19. TCRdb's table, derived via immunoSEQ multiplex PCR, lists solely in-frame clones and lacks some. Of fewer than 300,000 clones in the sample, approximately 87% were seen once. Sequences were obtained from peripheral blood. The receptors were gathered from a woman in her forties or fifties with acute or convalescent COVID-19. CDR3s include the opening cysteine and the closing phenylalanine or tryptophan. The D gene is left open where the match is weak. A row's size may be missing; if present it is once, few, many or a size class.

>NA|TRBJ1-1|TRBV7-2|NA
CASSLREAETEAFF
TGTGCCAGCAGCTTACGGGAGGCAGAAACTGAAGCTTTCTTT
>NA|TRBJ1-5|TRBV10-3|NA
CAISEKRGPQHF
TGTGCCATCAGTGAAAAGAGAGGGCCCCAGCATTTT
>TRBD2|TRBJ2-5|TRBV9|NA
CASSVPRETSVGETQYF
TGTGCCAGCAGCGTGCCCAGGGAGACTAGCGTTGGGGAGACCCAGTACTTC
>NA|TRBJ2-7|TRBV30|NA
CAWSVPGRGVYEQYF
TGTGCCTGGAGTGTACCAGGGAGGGGGGTTTACGAGCAGTACTTC
>NA|TRBJ1-4|TRBV5-1|NA
CASSLSGAPNEKLFF
TGCGCCAGCAGCTTGTCAGGGGCGCCTAATGAAAAACTGTTTTTT
>NA|TRBJ2-6|TRBV5-1|NA
CASSTQVFLVSGANVLTF
TGCGCCAGCAGCACACAGGTTTTCTTGGTTTCTGGGGCCAACGTCCTGACTTTC
>TRBD1|TRBJ2-3|TRBV14|NA
CASSQTGVTRTDTQYF
TGTGCCAGCAGCCAGACAGGGGTGACTCGCACAGATACGCAGTATTTT
>NA|TRBJ2-2|TRBV7-9|NA
CASSLVSIAGELFF
TGTGCCAGCAGCTTAGTTTCAATTGCCGGGGAGCTGTTTTTT
>NA|TRBJ2-1|TRBV5-4|NA
CASSLASRAYNEQFF
TGTGCCAGCAGCTTGGCCTCTAGAGCCTACAATGAGCAGTTCTTC
>NA|TRBJ2-6|TRBV7-3|NA
CASSLKGRGLYSGANVLTF
TGTGCCAGCAGCTTAAAGGGCAGGGGCCTCTACTCTGGGGCCAACGTCCTGACTTTC
>NA|TRBJ1-2|TRBV6-1|NA
CASSDPGGGSYGYTF
TGTGCCAGCAGCGACCCTGGGGGGGGCAGCTATGGCTACACCTTC
>NA|TRBJ2-1|TRBV13|NA
CASSLDSGGDNEQFF
TGTGCCAGCAGCTTAGATAGCGGAGGCGACAATGAGCAGTTCTTC
>TRBD1|TRBJ2-5|TRBV28|once
CASSLWGTGFGETQYF
TGTGCCAGCAGTTTATGGGGGACAGGGTTTGGGGAGACCCAGTACTTC
>TRBD2|TRBJ2-3|TRBV7-2|NA
CASSHNPGLAAPPTQYF
TGTGCCAGCAGCCATAACCCGGGACTAGCCGCCCCCCCCACGCAGTATTTT
>NA|TRBJ2-7|TRBV27|NA
CASSSLPSDPSHEQYF
TGTGCCAGCAGCTCCCTCCCCAGCGACCCCTCCCACGAGCAGTACTTC
>TRBD1|TRBJ1-2|TRBV11-2|NA
CASSLWTGHNYGYTF
TGTGCCAGCAGCTTGTGGACAGGGCATAACTATGGCTACACCTTC
>NA|TRBJ2-7|TRBV7-3|NA
CASSFVPSGEQYF
TGTGCCAGCAGCTTCGTCCCCTCGGGCGAGCAGTACTTC
>TRBD1|TRBJ2-7|TRBV10-3|NA
CAISDQDRREQYF
TGTGCCATCAGTGACCAGGACAGGCGCGAGCAGTACTTC
>NA|TRBJ1-1|TRBV5-6|NA
CASSWTPNTEAFF
TGTGCCAGCAGCTGGACACCGAACACTGAAGCTTTCTTT
>NA|TRBJ2-1|TRBV15|NA
CATSSQGARLKYNEQFF
TGTGCCACCAGCTCTCAAGGGGCGCGCCTCAAATACAATGAGCAGTTCTTC
>NA|TRBJ2-7|TRBV5-4|NA
CASSWGGTGYSPYEQYF
TGTGCCAGCAGCTGGGGGGGGACAGGTTACTCACCCTACGAGCAGTACTTC
>NA|TRBJ1-1|TRBV29-1|NA
CSITRAGSEAFF
TGCAGCATCACCAGGGCCGGGTCTGAAGCTTTCTTT
>TRBD1|TRBJ1-4|TRBV28|once
CASSSPGTGVEKLFF
TGTGCCAGCAGTTCCCCCGGGACAGGGGTGGAAAAACTGTTTTTT
>NA|TRBJ2-1|TRBV28|NA
CASTPRVGEGEQFF
TGTGCCAGCACCCCTCGGGTCGGGGAAGGGGAGCAGTTCTTC
>TRBD1|TRBJ1-1|TRBV7-2|NA
CASRRGGGNTEAFF
TGTGCCAGCAGGCGAGGGGGCGGGAACACTGAAGCTTTCTTT
>NA|TRBJ2-1|TRBV27|NA
CASSLSSASYNEQFF
TGTGCCAGCAGTCTCTCTAGCGCCTCCTACAATGAGCAGTTCTTC
>NA|TRBJ1-2|TRBV3-1/TRBV3-2|NA
CASWAFGYGYTF
TGTGCCAGCTGGGCGTTCGGATATGGCTACACCTTC
>TRBD1|TRBJ1-5|TRBV19|NA
CASSMTGINQPQHF
TGTGCCAGTAGTATGACAGGGATCAATCAGCCCCAGCATTTT
>TRBD1|TRBJ2-5|TRBV2|NA
CASSEDRQGGETQYF
TGTGCCAGCAGTGAAGATCGACAGGGGGGAGAGACCCAGTACTTC
>TRBD2|TRBJ2-7|TRBV3-1/TRBV3-2|few
CASSQDSGRLYEQYF
TGTGCCAGCAGCCAAGATAGCGGGAGGTTGTACGAGCAGTACTTC
>NA|TRBJ1-6|TRBV14|NA
CASSQHRFGSPLHF
TGTGCCAGCAGCCAACACAGGTTCGGATCACCCCTCCACTTT
>NA|TRBJ2-7|TRBV7-3|NA
CASSSQGGEQYF
TGTGCCAGCAGTTCCCAGGGCGGCGAGCAGTACTTC